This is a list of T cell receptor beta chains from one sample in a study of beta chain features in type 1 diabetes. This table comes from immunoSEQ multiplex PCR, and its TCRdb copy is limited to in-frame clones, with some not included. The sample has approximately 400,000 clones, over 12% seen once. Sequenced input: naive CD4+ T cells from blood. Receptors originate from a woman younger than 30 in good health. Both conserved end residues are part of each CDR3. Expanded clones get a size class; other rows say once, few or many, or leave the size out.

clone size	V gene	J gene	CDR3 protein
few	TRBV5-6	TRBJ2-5	CASSGRQRETQYF
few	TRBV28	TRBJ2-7	CASSRGDSYEQYF
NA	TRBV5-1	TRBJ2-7	CASSLDIRGYYEQYF
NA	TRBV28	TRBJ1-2	CASSPGTGIFGGYTF
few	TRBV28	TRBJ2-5	CASSLSGTKETQYF
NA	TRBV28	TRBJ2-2	CASTRDFNTGELFF
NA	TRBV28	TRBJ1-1	CASSVQGRDTEAFF
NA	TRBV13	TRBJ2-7	CASSLRRAGEQYF
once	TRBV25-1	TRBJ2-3	CASTKGGGSDTQYF
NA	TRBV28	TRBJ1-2	CASSLRGYGYTF
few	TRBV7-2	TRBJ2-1	CASSPAGSSYNEQFF
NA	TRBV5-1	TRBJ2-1	CASSSALRYNEQFF
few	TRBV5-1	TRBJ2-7	CASSFLAGSSYEQYF
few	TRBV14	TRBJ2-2	CASSQSWSPTGELFF
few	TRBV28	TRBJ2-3	CASSSASSGRALDTQYF
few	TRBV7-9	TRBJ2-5	CAGRLRGGETQYF
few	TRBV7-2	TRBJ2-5	CASSLQETQYF
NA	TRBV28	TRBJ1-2	CASRTGQGIYGYTF
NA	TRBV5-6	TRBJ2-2	CASSPYRGRPAGELFF
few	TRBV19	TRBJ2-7	CASSISGAPYEQYF
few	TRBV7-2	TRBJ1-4	CASSSSRDSEKLFF
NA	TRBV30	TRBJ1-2	CAWSGGQPTYGYTF
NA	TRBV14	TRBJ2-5	CASSRTQGLRETQYF
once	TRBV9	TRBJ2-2	CASSVGQGSTGELFF
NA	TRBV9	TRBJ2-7	CASSPGYYEQYF
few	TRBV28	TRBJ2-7	CASSLSLYEQYF
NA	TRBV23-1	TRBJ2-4	CASSQSGLAERKNIQYF
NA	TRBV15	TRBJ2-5	CATSRPGTVENIETQYF
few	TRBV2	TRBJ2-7	CASSDRTGTYEQYF
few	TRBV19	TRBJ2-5	CASSIGGKETQYF
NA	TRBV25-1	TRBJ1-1	CASRQGLETEAFF
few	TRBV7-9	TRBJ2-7	CASSLSWTASYEQYF
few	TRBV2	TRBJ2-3	CASTRQGSTDTQYF
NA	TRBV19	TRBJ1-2	CASTDRVLYGYTF
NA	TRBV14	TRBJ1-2	CASSGTTGPKGYTF
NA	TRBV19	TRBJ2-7	CASRMEGTSDSYEQYF
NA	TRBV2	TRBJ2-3	CASSLLAFSTDTQYF
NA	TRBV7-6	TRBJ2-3	CASSLPGRTGLARDTQYF
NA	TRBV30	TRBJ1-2	CAWAQTGYGYTF
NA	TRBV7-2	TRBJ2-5	CASSWGGGQETQYF
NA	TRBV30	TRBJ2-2	CAWSAPPGTSGKNTGELFF
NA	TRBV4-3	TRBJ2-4	CASSQFSTGERVNIQYF
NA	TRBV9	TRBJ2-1	CASSVSVRQGDNEQFF
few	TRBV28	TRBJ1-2	CASGTGEQYYGYTF
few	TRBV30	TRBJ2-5	CAGDRADQETQYF
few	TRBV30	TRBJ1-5	CAWSVVRRQPQHF
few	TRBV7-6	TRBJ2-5	CASGSETGGETQYF
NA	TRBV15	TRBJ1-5	CATSRDERGQPQHF
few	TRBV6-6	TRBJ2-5	CASSYRGLYQETQYF
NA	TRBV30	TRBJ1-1	CAWSINREGAFF
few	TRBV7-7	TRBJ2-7	CASSTGQSTEQYF
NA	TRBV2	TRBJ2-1	CASSQETGGNEQFF
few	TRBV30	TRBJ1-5	CAWSVRQGGQPQHF
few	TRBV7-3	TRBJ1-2	CASSSSPTGRYGYTF
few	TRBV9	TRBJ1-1	CASSVGLGLNTEAFF
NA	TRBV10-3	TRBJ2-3	CAIRRDGAGGPYTQYF
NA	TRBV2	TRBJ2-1	CASSHGTSVLNEQFF
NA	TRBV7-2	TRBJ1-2	CASSVQQGGYTF
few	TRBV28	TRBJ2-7	CASRAPLAGAHEQYF
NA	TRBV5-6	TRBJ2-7	CASSLAGTEATKQYF